This TCR beta chain emerged from a study of blood T cell repertoires in COVID-19 (TCRdb year 2020). In the study overall: Samples from collaborators originated in the United States, Italy and Spain and spanned both the acute and convalescent phases of COVID-19. The repertoires were released in a freely available public database intended as a resource for research on the immune response to SARS-CoV-2. Nearly every sample came with metadata listing a de-identified subject ID, COVID-19 status, age in years and sex. Samples came from the ongoing ImmuneRACE study (first 160 participants) plus 1,254 subjects from 6 global collaborators. Where available, HLA class I and class II types were obtained from metadata supplied by the sample provider rather than from assay-based typing. Deeply sampled blood TCRbeta repertoires from subjects exposed to, actively infected with, or recovered from COVID-19 were included in the dataset. The prospective study material was composed of cDNA or gDNA derived from T cells, B-cell-depleted T cells, or PBMCs.

Participants in the prospective study were enrolled through a virtual design, were aged roughly 18 to 100 years, and lived in roughly 25 United States geographic areas. In the prospective study, participants were assigned to cohorts based on the clinical history participants reported in a screening survey and a study questionnaire. Recovered participants in ImmuneRACE Cohort 3 were defined by two consecutive negative NP/OP PCR tests, clearance by a healthcare professional, or resolution of symptoms. In the prospective study, mobile phlebotomists collected whole blood, serum and a nasopharyngeal or oropharyngeal swab from each participant. Participants in the prospective study had the option to provide additional blood draws and questionnaires over a roughly 2-month period. Prospective study blood samples were shipped either frozen or at room temperature before DNA extraction. In regard to this clone: It has no known antigen specificity. The record has no base qualities; no much larger clone is one base away.

TCRbeta CDR3 regions were amplified from genomic DNA by means of the immunoSEQ Assay, a bias-controlled multiplex PCR. From the authors' description of their analysis: Nucleated cell counts per sample were estimated from amplification of reference gene primers within the assay. Sequence reads were collapsed and filtered to measure the absolute abundance of every unique TCRbeta CDR3 rearrangement. For each sample, productive Simpson clonality was calculated as the square root of Simpson's diversity index over productive rearrangements. What TCRdb holds here is the immuneACCESS table cut down to in-frame rearrangements. Part of the clones is not present; checked against another copy, under half of the missing clones reflect an unresolved V gene, and the others are unexplained. V and J calls and clone size are copied from that table; D and trimming were computed from the DNA. Here the sample has about 320,000 clones; under 95% occur a single time. The ten largest account for around 2.5% of the sample.

CDR3 length: 16 amino acids, cysteine to phenylalanine. Of all the DNA, just the CDR3 is kept, 48 bases in frame from base 1. V lost 1 base and J lost 4 bases; the stretch between them is 14 bases long. CDR1 SGHVS and CDR2 FQNEAQ are derived from the germline V gene. Beyond this particular receptor, the publication reports: The quantity of clinical and demographic metadata differed by source and by participant and was supplied without curation.

The TCR sequence derives from a man in his 60s who had recovered from COVID-19. The V and J segments used are TRBV7-8 and TRBJ1-5; a weak D assignment points to TRBD1 (5 bases agree). Sequencing was performed on PBMCs or T cells enriched from blood (not recorded which). CDR3 loop: CASSLVVWGRNQPQHF. The DNA sequence is given as TGTGCCAGCAGCTTAGTCGTGTGGGGCCGTAATCAGCCCCAGCATTTT. The CDR3, completed at both ends by the reference TRBV7-8 and TRBJ1-5 genes, gives the full variable domain GAGVSQSPRYKVAKRGQDVALRCDPISGHVSLFWYQQALGQGPEFLTYFQNEAQLDKSGLPSDRFFAERPEGSVSTLKIQRTQQEDSAVYLCASSLVVWGRNQPQHFGDGTRLSIL.